Shown below are 32 T cell receptor beta chains from a single sample sequenced in a study of T cells in Graves' hyperthyroidism and ophthalmopathy. Amplified TCR beta CDR3 regions derived from RNA transcripts. RT-PCR in the first round (using the HTBI primer set) targeted the TCR CDR3. MiXCR was run by TCRdb on the multiplex PCR reads, yielding one entry per CDR3 protein. Of around 500,000 distinct CDR3 sequences listed, approximately 22% were seen once; the top ten hold approximately 49%. Material for sequencing was blood. These receptor sequences come from a woman aged 65 to 85 with Graves' ophthalmopathy.

This clonotype was counted only a few times. This chain connects TRBV5-1 to TRBJ2-3; no clear D. The CDR3 has 14 amino acids. V lost 0 bases, J lost 9 bases, and 14 bases lay in between. Germline loops: CDR1 SGHRS, CDR2 YFSETQ. CDR3 region: CASSLGHSKETQYF. In DNA form, the CDR3 reads TGCGCCAGCAGCTTGGGGCACTCCAAAGAGACGCAGTATTTT.

This clonotype appeared a few times. The chain uses TRBV6-1 and TRBJ2-7, with 8 bases aligning to TRBD1. Trimming took 6 bases from V and 4 from J; bases not matched to a gene: 8. Germline V gives CDR1 MNHNS, CDR2 SASEGT. This CDR3 is 14 amino acids long. As DNA, the CDR3 is TGTGCCAGCAGGCGACAGGGGTCACTATACGAGCAGTACTTC. It yields the protein CASRRQGSLYEQYF.

This clonotype was detected many times. This sequence joins TRBV12-3 or TRBV12-4 and TRBJ1-1, with 8 bases matching TRBD1. V dropped 1 base and J dropped 1; count of bases not matched to a gene: 5. This CDR3 comprises 16 residues. The CDR3 loop is CASSLGRTGPNTEAFF. The CDR3 nucleotides are TGTGCCAGCAGTTTAGGGCGGACAGGGCCGAACACTGAAGCTTTCTTT.

This clonotype was detected many times. The chain combines TRBV29-1 with TRBJ1-1; D not certain. The CDR3 is 12 amino acids. The ends were cut back, 4 bases at V and 4 bases at J, with 10 bases in the middle. Germline V lookup: CDR1 SQVTM, CDR2 ANQGSEA. The CDR3 DNA follows: TGCAGCGTTGTCCCGGGGAGCACTGAAGCTTTCTTT. Translating gives CSVVPGSTEAFF.

The chain couples TRBV6-2 or TRBV6-3 to TRBJ2-4, with D possibly matching TRBD2 (5 bases). Germline loops: CDR1 MNHEY, CDR2 SVGEGT. V was clipped by 2 bases and J by 4 bases, with 9 bases between them. This CDR3 has 14 residues. The CDR3 DNA is TGTGCCAGCAGTTACGGGCCGGGGAAAAACATTCAGTACTTC. Translation: CASSYGPGKNIQYF.

This clonotype was picked up a small number of times. The rearrangement links TRBV6-1 to TRBJ2-3, with 8 bases that match TRBD2. The germline V gene has CDR1 MNHNS and CDR2 SASEGT. V gave up 4 bases and J gave up 1 base; unmatched junction bases: 4. CDR3 length: 15 residues. The CDR3 DNA sequence: TGTGCCAGCAGTGGGACTAGCAGGCGCACAGATACGCAGTATTTT. Amino acid sequence: CASSGTSRRTDTQYF.

In its sample, this clonotype was seen a few times. The chain uses TRBV19 and TRBJ1-2; D is perhaps TRBD1 (6 bases). V dropped 6 bases and J dropped 4 bases, with 12 bases sitting between them. The CDR3 has 13 residues. Germline V gene lookup returns CDR1 LNHDA and CDR2 SQIVND (reference sequence). Written as DNA, the CDR3 is TGTGCCAGTAGCTCGGGCAGGGGCTATGGCTACACCTTC. This encodes CASSSGRGYGYTF.

CDR3 bases: TGTGCCTGGGCAATCCCAGGGGGCAATGAGCAGTTCTTC. This encodes CAWAIPGGNEQFF. The genes are TRBV30 and TRBJ2-1; 7 bases match TRBD1. With 5 bases clipped from V and 6 bases from J, the junction kept 7 bases outside the gene matches. This CDR3 region has 13 residues. Germline V lookup: CDR1 GTSNPN, CDR2 SVGIG (reference sequence).

This clonotype was seen many times. V is TRBV28 and J is TRBJ1-5; D perhaps matches TRBD1 (6 bases). Germline CDR1 is MDHEN and CDR2 is SYDVKM. Trimming shortened V by 3 bases and J by 0 bases, and 9 bases separated the two germline ends. This CDR3 region has 15 residues. This CDR3 reads CASSLIQGSNQPQHF. CDR3 DNA sequence: TGTGCCAGCAGTTTGATACAGGGTAGCAATCAGCCCCAGCATTTT.

The rearrangement joins TRBV7-9 to TRBJ2-1, with TRBD2 as a possible D gene (5 bases). Deletions cut 1 base from V and 5 bases from J, with 12 bases between. Germline loops: CDR1 SEHNR, CDR2 FQNEAQ (reference sequence). The CDR3 is 15 amino acids. CDR3 coding DNA: TGTGCCAGCAGCTTAGGCGGGTGGGCAGACAATGAGCAGTTCTTC. Translated, it gives CASSLGGWADNEQFF. The full variable domain, with the rest looked up from reference TRBV7-9 and TRBJ2-1, is DTGVSQNPRHKITKRGQNVTFRCDPISEHNRLYWYRQTLGQGPEFLTYFQNEAQLEKSRLLSDRFSAERPKGSFSTLEIQRTEQGDSAMYLCASSLGGWADNEQFFGPGTRLTVL.

This clonotype was seen a handful of times. The J gene is TRBJ2-4, the V gene TRBV12-3 or TRBV12-4; 11 nucleotides align to TRBD2. The junction had 7 bases not matched to a gene; V was cut back by 5 bases and J by 10 bases. CDR3 size: 14 residues. This chain's CDR3 is CASSPLAGVEIQYF. Here the CDR3 DNA reads TGTGCCAGCAGTCCACTAGCGGGAGTGGAAATTCAGTACTTC.

This clonotype was recorded a few times. The gene calls are TRBV9 and TRBJ2-7, with TRBD2 matching over 8 bases. This CDR3 contains 15 residues. CDR1 and CDR2 from the germline V gene are SGDLS and YYNGEE. V lost 2 bases, J lost 0 bases, and 4 bases stayed unmatched. CDR3 amino acids: CASSVAGGYSYEQYF. In DNA form, the CDR3 reads TGTGCCAGCAGCGTCGCGGGGGGTTACTCCTACGAGCAGTACTTC.

This chain uses TRBV7-3 with TRBJ2-3, with TRBD2 as a possible D gene (7 bases). Between the trimmed V and J ends, which lost 5 bases and 6 bases, there was a span of 21 bases. The germline CDR1 and CDR2 sequences are SGHTA and FQGTGA. The CDR3 covers 16 residues. The CDR3 nucleotides are TGTGCCAGCAGCCCACGCCTTGCGGGGGCGCAGGATACGCAGTATTTT. Encoded protein: CASSPRLAGAQDTQYF. Combining the CDR3 with reference TRBV7-3 and TRBJ2-3 gives the whole variable domain GAGVSQTPSNKVTEKGKYVELRCDPISGHTALYWYRQSLGQGPEFLIYFQGTGAADDSGLPNDRFFAVRPEGSVSTLKIQRTERGDSAVYLCASSPRLAGAQDTQYFGPGTRLTVL.

The chain combines TRBV6-2 or TRBV6-3 with TRBJ2-7; 8 bases map to TRBD2. The CDR3 is made up of 13 amino acids. Germline loops: CDR1 MNHEY, CDR2 SVGEGT. Trimming at V came to 4 bases and at J to 6 bases, leaving 5 bases not matched to a gene. The CDR3 region is CASSSAGGGEQYF. Written as DNA, the CDR3 is TGTGCCAGCAGTTCCGCCGGGGGGGGCGAGCAGTACTTC.

To note about this clonotype: A much larger clonotype is one base distant, so this may be a read error. V gene TRBV28 combines with J gene TRBJ2-7, with TRBD2 identical over 7 bases. The CDR3 sequence is 15 residues long. Germline loops: CDR1 MDHEN, CDR2 SYDVKM. In DNA form, the CDR3 reads TGTGCCAGCAGTTTGGGCGGGAGTCCCTCCTACGAGCGGTACTTC. Its protein is CASSLGGSPSYERYF.

Worth noting for this clonotype: Being one base from a much bigger clone, this may be a read error. The chain links TRBV6-2 or TRBV6-3 to TRBJ2-3; D may correspond to TRBD1 or TRBD2 (5 bases each). Between the trimmed V and J ends, which lost 0 bases and 2 bases, there was a span of 18 bases. This CDR3 is 18 amino acids long. CDR1 and CDR2 (germline): MNHEY, SVGEGT. Written as DNA, the CDR3 is TGTGCCAGCAGTTACTCACCCAGGGAGACCCTACACACAGATACGCAGTATTTT. Protein sequence: CASSYSPRETLHTDTQYF.

J is TRBJ1-2 and V is TRBV11-2; 10 bases match TRBD1. Germline V gives CDR1 SGHAT, CDR2 FQNNGV. This CDR3 is 16 amino acids long. V shed 1 base, J shed 4 bases, and the junction held 6 bases outside the gene matches. DNA of the CDR3: TGTGCCAGCAGCTTAGGCGTGGGACAGGGGACCTATGGCTACACCTTC. Encoded protein: CASSLGVGQGTYGYTF. Variable domain in full (rest from reference TRBV11-2 and TRBJ1-2): EAGVAQSPRYKIIEKRQSVAFWCNPISGHATLYWYQQILGQGPKLLIQFQNNGVVDDSQLPKDRFSAERLKGVDSTLKIQPAKLEDSAVYLCASSLGVGQGTYGYTFGSGTRLTVV.

The table lists this clonotype with many counts. This rearrangement joins TRBV20-1 to TRBJ1-1; no clear D gene. V lost 3 bases and J 0 bases, leaving 8 bases between the germline ends. CDR1 and CDR2 (germline): DFQATT, SNEGSKA (reference sequence). This CDR3 has 13 residues. This CDR3 is CSARGGLNTEAFF. The CDR3 bases are TGCAGTGCTAGGGGTGGGCTGAACACTGAAGCTTTCTTT.

This clonotype was observed a handful of times. The chain is built from TRBV7-6 and TRBJ2-6; D not certain. V was shortened by 1 base and J by 2 bases, with 9 bases between the two germline ends. CDR1 SGHVS and CDR2 FNYEAQ come from the germline V gene. CDR3 length: 16 residues. The CDR3 here is CASSLDWAAGANVLTF. The CDR3 DNA reads as TGTGCCAGCAGCTTAGATTGGGCGGCTGGGGCCAACGTCCTGACTTTC.

There are a few counts of this clonotype. The CDR3: CSARALIPTSASTDTQYF. As DNA, the CDR3 is TGCAGTGCTAGAGCGCTGATCCCGACTAGCGCGAGTACAGATACGCAGTATTTT. J is TRBJ2-3 and V is TRBV20-1, with 8 bases matching TRBD2. The junction had 15 bases not matched to a gene; V was cut back by 1 base and J by 3 bases. This CDR3 has 18 amino acids. Looked up from germline, CDR1 is DFQATT and CDR2 is SNEGSKA (reference sequence).

The chain uses TRBV12-5 and TRBJ1-2, with no clear D. The CDR3 covers 13 residues. Looked up from germline, CDR1 is LGHNT and CDR2 is FRNRAP. Trimming cost V 5 bases and J 2 bases, with 9 bases left between them. The CDR3 spells CASGAWGNYGYTF. CDR3 nucleotide sequence: TGTGCTAGTGGTGCCTGGGGAAACTATGGCTACACCTTC.

J is TRBJ2-1 and V is TRBV11-3, with a possible D match to TRBD2 (5 bases). Germline V gene sequence: CDR1 SGHNT, CDR2 YENEEA. Trimming took 3 bases from V and 10 from J, leaving 13 bases between them. The CDR3 length is 13 residues. The DNA of the CDR3 is TGTGCCAGCAGCTTGTCAGGACTGTCCGAGCAGTTCTTC. It is translated as CASSLSGLSEQFF.

This clonotype was observed a handful of times. The chain employs TRBV6-2 or TRBV6-3 and TRBJ2-7; no reliable D call. CDR1 and CDR2 (germline): MNHEY, SVGEGT. The CDR3 length is 11 residues. V was clipped by 2 bases and J by 8 bases, with 7 bases between them. The CDR3 loop reads CASSYGGQQYF. In nucleotides, the CDR3 is TGTGCCAGCAGTTACGGTGGTCAGCAGTACTTC.

As concerns this clonotype: A much bigger clone sits one base away, suggesting this may be a read error. The V gene is TRBV27, the J gene TRBJ2-7, with D unresolved. Trimming shortened V by 1 base and J by 6 bases, and 1 base separated the two germline ends. This CDR3 is built from 10 residues. Germline V lookup: CDR1 MNHEY, CDR2 SMNVEV (reference sequence). CDR3 sequence: CASSLCEQYF. CDR3 DNA sequence: TGTGCCAGCAGTTTATGCGAGCAGTACTTC.

The sample holds many counts of this clonotype. The rearrangement links TRBV2 to TRBJ1-2, with 12 nucleotides matching TRBD1. V was clipped by 6 bases and J by 2 bases; unmatched bases: 4. CDR3 length: 15 amino acids. Germline-derived CDR1 and CDR2 are SNHLY and FYNNEI. This CDR3 is CASSSGTGGNYGYTF. The CDR3 DNA follows: TGTGCCAGCAGCTCCGGGACAGGGGGCAACTATGGCTACACCTTC.

This clonotype has a handful of counts. V gene TRBV6-5 combines with J gene TRBJ1-1; no clear D. V was trimmed by 2 bases and J by 5 bases, leaving 12 bases between them. The CDR3 sequence is 14 residues long. Germline V gene sequence: CDR1 MNHEY, CDR2 SVGAGI. CDR3 DNA: TGTGCCAGCAGTTACGTCGGAAGGGTGACTGAAGCTTTCTTT. This encodes CASSYVGRVTEAFF.

This clonotype was counted many times. The V call is TRBV12-3 or TRBV12-4, the J call TRBJ2-3; perhaps TRBD2 as D (6 bases). Between the trimmed V and J ends, which lost 11 bases and 6 bases, there was a span of 21 bases. The CDR3 length is 14 residues. The CDR3 coding sequence is TGTGCCGAGAACCGGGAGAAAGGGTTCGATACGCAGTATTTT. It yields the protein CAENREKGFDTQYF.

The chain employs TRBV20-1 and TRBJ2-7, with a tentative D call TRBD1 (6 bases). V was shortened by 6 bases and J by 5 bases, with 23 bases between the two germline ends. CDR1 DFQATT and CDR2 SNEGSKA come from the germline V gene (reference sequence). This CDR3 region has 15 residues. The CDR3: CSAPKAGGGFNEQYF. For the CDR3, the DNA is TGCAGTGCCCCCAAAGCTGGGGGCGGCTTTAACGAGCAGTACTTC.

V gene TRBV6-1 combines with J gene TRBJ2-7; D is unclear. Trimming removed 3 bases from V and 6 bases from J, with 9 bases in between. This CDR3 spans 12 amino acids. The V gene's germline CDR1 is MNHNS and CDR2 SASEGT. This CDR3 is CASSDRKGEQYF. The CDR3 region has the DNA TGTGCCAGCAGTGATCGGAAGGGCGAGCAGTACTTC.

This clonotype turned up a few times. This chain connects TRBV5-1 to TRBJ2-1; the match to TRBD2 covers 15 bases. Germline values: CDR1 SGHRS, CDR2 YFSETQ. CDR3 length: 16 amino acids. The ends lost 4 bases at V and 5 bases at J; junction bases unmatched: 4. The CDR3 loop is CASSPGLAGGHNEQFF. Written as DNA, the CDR3 is TGCGCCAGCAGCCCGGGACTAGCGGGAGGACACAATGAGCAGTTCTTC.

This clonotype showed up just a few times. This chain joins TRBV25-1 and TRBJ1-2; no firm D call. Looked up from germline, CDR1 is MGHDK and CDR2 is SYGVNS. V was pared by 2 bases and J by 8 bases, with 6 bases between. The CDR3 runs to 11 residues. The CDR3 sequence is CASSEVEGYTF. The CDR3 nucleotides are TGTGCCAGCAGTGAAGTAGAAGGCTACACCTTC.

V gene TRBV30 combines with J gene TRBJ2-7, with no clear D. Trimming took off 7 bases at V and 5 bases at J, with 15 bases between the two ends. Germline V lookup: CDR1 GTSNPN, CDR2 SVGIG (reference sequence). The CDR3 is 12 amino acids. DNA for the CDR3: TGTGCCTCGATGGGCGGAATGGACGAGCAGTACTTC. This sequence encodes CASMGGMDEQYF. Variable domain in full (rest from reference TRBV30 and TRBJ2-7): SQTIHQWPATLVQPVGSPLSLECTVEGTSNPNLYWYRQAAGRGLQLLFYSVGIGQISSEVPQNLSASRPQDRQFILSSKKLLLSDSGFYLCASMGGMDEQYFGPGTRLTVT.